This T cell receptor (beta chain) was captured by sequencing in a study of Ad26.COV2.S vaccination and SARS-CoV-2 variants. Study at large: In the COV1001 trial, the donor was in the Ad26.COV2.S arm. Dosing was one shot or two shots 56 days apart.

The study, taken as a whole, reports: CD8+ and CD4+ T cells specific for spike reportedly responded with substantial breadth after vaccination. While placebo recipients had lower spike-specific TCR breadth, vaccine recipients had more.

The sample's treatment: about 20 received Ad26.COV2.S at low or high dose, single or two shots; 5 received placebo; per-sample allocation not given. The study sampled participants on day 63 after the first vaccine or placebo injection. A note on this clone: The antigen remains unidentified.

Libraries were prepared by immunoSEQ multiplex PCR; TCRdb keeps only in-frame clonotypes and omits some of them. This sample has roughly 320,000 clones; around 84% occur once, and the top ten carry 1.9%. Germline V CDR1 and CDR2: SGHDT, YYEEEE. The CDR3 is made up of 14 amino acids. V was clipped by 0 bases and J by 4 bases, with 10 bases between them. The rearrangement joins TRBV5-6 to TRBJ1-2; unclear D gene. This TCR came from a person between 18 and 65 years old who received the Ad26.COV2.S COVID-19 vaccine or a placebo. This material consisted of peripheral blood, taken in a trial of Ad26.COV2.S vaccine versus placebo. The CDR3 sequence: CASSLESKSYGYTF. The DNA for the CDR3 is TGTGCCAGCAGCTTGGAATCGAAGTCCTATGGCTACACCTTC.